Sequencing of this T cell receptor (beta chain) was carried out in a study of shared clonotypes between healthy human individuals. Overall study results and limits: What rarefaction showed was incomplete sorted-subset sequencing despite large depth.

Execution of the assay was at deep level. Libraries were prepared by immunoSEQ multiplex PCR; TCRdb keeps only in-frame clonotypes and omits some of them. The data show over 2 million clones, with roughly 94% seen just once and roughly 1.1% held by the top ten. With 4 bases removed from V and 6 bases from J, the gap between germline ends came to 13 bases. Per the germline V gene, CDR1 is MDHEN and CDR2 is SYDVKM. The CDR3 is 13 residues long. With respect to this clone: As yet, its antigen is unknown.

Naivety among CD8 cells was defined by CD45RO negativity and positive CCR7 selection, thereby excluding terminally differentiated effector memory CD45RA+ cells. The sequence was collected from a man between 18 and 35 years old in good health. The rearrangement links TRBV28 to TRBJ2-7; D gene ambiguous. Specimen: naive CD8+ T cells sorted from blood. The CDR3: CASSSAELGEQYF. The CDR3 DNA reads as TGTGCCAGCAGTTCTGCGGAGTTGGGCGAGCAGTACTTC.